This entry features one T cell receptor beta chain sequence. Germline V lookup: CDR1 MNHNS, CDR2 SASEGT. This CDR3 has 13 residues. Trimming took 10 bases from V and 0 from J, leaving 10 bases between them. This sample stems from a study of shared clonotypes between healthy human individuals. The wider study: Per donor, CD8 memory used one plate, CD8 naive used two, CD4 memory used three and CD4 naive used three.

Measured with immunoSEQ multiplex PCR; TCRdb has only the in-frame clones, and not every one. The top ten hold 0.37% of the sample, which has roughly 2,300,000 clones, less than 95% seen once. This receptor was obtained from a man between 18 and 29 years old in good health. Some clones in this sample may be carry-over from other donors' samples. Material: naive CD4+ T cells from PBMCs. Subset denoted: CD45RA+ positively selected. V is TRBV6-1 and J is TRBJ1-5; D might be TRBD1 (6 bases). CDR3 DNA sequence: TGTGCCACCAAGGGGGATAGCAATCAGCCCCAGCATTTT. It yields the protein CATKGDSNQPQHF.